These T cell receptor beta chains were read from a single sample in a study of T cell responses to AZD1222 COVID-19 vaccine. Generated by immunoSEQ multiplex PCR, the TCRdb table keeps only in-frame clones and is missing some. Of about 39,000 clones in the sample, roughly 85% were seen once. The sample was peripheral blood, taken 28 days after the second dose of the MenACWY control vaccine. These receptors were obtained from an adult who received the MenACWY meningococcal vaccine as a control. The CDR3 runs from the conserved cysteine through the conserved F or W. D genes are given only for firm matches. Clone size, where shown, is once, few, many, or a class for clones that have expanded.

v_gene: TRBV20-1; abundance: -; d_gene: -; j_gene: TRBJ2-4; CDR3nt: TGCAGTGCTAGAGATCCCAACATTCAGTACTTC; CDR3aa: CSARDPNIQYF
v_gene: TRBV7-9; abundance: once; d_gene: -; j_gene: TRBJ1-5; CDR3nt: TGTGCCAGCAGCTTAGGTCGCAATCAGCCCCAGCATTTT; CDR3aa: CASSLGRNQPQHF
v_gene: TRBV27; abundance: -; d_gene: -; j_gene: TRBJ2-1; CDR3nt: TGTGCCAGCAGTTTATACTCGGTGAGCTCCTACAATGAGCAGTTCTTC; CDR3aa: CASSLYSVSSYNEQFF
v_gene: TRBV28; abundance: -; d_gene: -; j_gene: TRBJ1-6; CDR3nt: TGTGCCAGCAGCCGGGACGTACTTAATTCACCCCTCCACTTT; CDR3aa: CASSRDVLNSPLHF
v_gene: TRBV28; abundance: -; d_gene: -; j_gene: TRBJ1-2; CDR3nt: TGTGCCAGCAGTTCGTCAGGAGGACACTATGGCTACACCTTC; CDR3aa: CASSSSGGHYGYTF
v_gene: TRBV7-9; abundance: -; d_gene: -; j_gene: TRBJ2-1; CDR3nt: TGTGCCAGCAGCTTAGTGTGGGAGCGTAACAATGAGCAGTTCTTC; CDR3aa: CASSLVWERNNEQFF
v_gene: TRBV18; abundance: few; d_gene: -; j_gene: TRBJ2-5; CDR3nt: TGTGCCAGCTCACCACCCGACACGGGAAGAGAGACCCAGTACTTC; CDR3aa: CASSPPDTGRETQYF
v_gene: TRBV28; abundance: -; d_gene: -; j_gene: TRBJ2-7; CDR3nt: TGTGCCAGCAGTTTATTGGGGACATACGAGCAGTACTTC; CDR3aa: CASSLLGTYEQYF
v_gene: TRBV19; abundance: -; d_gene: -; j_gene: TRBJ1-1; CDR3nt: TGTGCCAGTGGGCGAGTTAGTACAGCTGAAGCTTTCTTT; CDR3aa: CASGRVSTAEAFF
v_gene: TRBV7-9; abundance: few; d_gene: -; j_gene: TRBJ1-2; CDR3nt: TGTGCCAGCAGCTTAACTGGGGACGGCTACACCTTC; CDR3aa: CASSLTGDGYTF
v_gene: TRBV4-1; abundance: -; d_gene: -; j_gene: TRBJ1-3; CDR3nt: TGCGCCAGCAGCCAAGGGCGACGGGGGCATGGAAACACCATATATTTT; CDR3aa: CASSQGRRGHGNTIYF